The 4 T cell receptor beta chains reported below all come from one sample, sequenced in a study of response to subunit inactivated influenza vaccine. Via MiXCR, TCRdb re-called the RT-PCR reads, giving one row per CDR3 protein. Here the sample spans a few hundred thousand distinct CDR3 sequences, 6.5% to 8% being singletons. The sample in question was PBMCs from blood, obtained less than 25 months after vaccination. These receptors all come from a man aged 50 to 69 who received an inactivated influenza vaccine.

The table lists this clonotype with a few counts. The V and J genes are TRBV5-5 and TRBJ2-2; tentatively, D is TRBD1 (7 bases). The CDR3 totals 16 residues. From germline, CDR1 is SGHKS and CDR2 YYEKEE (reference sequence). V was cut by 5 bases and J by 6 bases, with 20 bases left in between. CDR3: CASRRDATGVPGELFF. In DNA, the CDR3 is TGTGCCAGCAGGCGGGACGCAACAGGGGTCCCCGGGGAGCTGTTTTTT.

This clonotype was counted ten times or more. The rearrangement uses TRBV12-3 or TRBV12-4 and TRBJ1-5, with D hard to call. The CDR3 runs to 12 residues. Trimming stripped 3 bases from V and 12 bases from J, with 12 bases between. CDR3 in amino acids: CASSFGQTDQHF. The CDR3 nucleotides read TGTGCCAGCAGTTTTGGGCAGACCGACCAGCATTTT.

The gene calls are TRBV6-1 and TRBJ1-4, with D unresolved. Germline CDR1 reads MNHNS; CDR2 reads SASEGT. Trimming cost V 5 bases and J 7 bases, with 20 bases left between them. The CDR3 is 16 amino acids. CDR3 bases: TGTGCCAGCAGTCGAGCAAACAGATCAGGAGGTGAAAAACTGTTTTTT. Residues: CASSRANRSGGEKLFF.

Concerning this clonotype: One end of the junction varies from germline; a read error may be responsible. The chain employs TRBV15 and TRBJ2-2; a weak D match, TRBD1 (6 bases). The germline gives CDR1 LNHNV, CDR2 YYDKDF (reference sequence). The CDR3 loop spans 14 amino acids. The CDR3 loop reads CATSKQGATGELFF. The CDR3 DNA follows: TGTGCCACAAGCAAACAGGGAGCCACCGGGGAGCTGTTTTTT.